This T cell receptor (beta chain) was observed in a study of shared clonotypes between healthy human individuals. A deep-level run was used for the assay. Over several immunoSEQ plates, each subset's genomic DNA was distributed in even portions. TCRdb keeps only in-frame clones here, not all; method: immunoSEQ multiplex PCR. The table includes about half a million clones, 79% detected once. There were no recent acute infections or vaccinations among the donors, who were healthy HIV-negative adults. The study used 80 million to 100 million PBMCs per unsorted sample for genomic DNA. Germline values: CDR1 SGHTA, CDR2 FQGNSA. This CDR3 contains 15 residues.

V usage is TRBV7-2 and J usage is TRBJ2-5; the D call may be TRBD1 or TRBD2 (6 bases each). The J call may not be correct, given that the DNA end is closer to TRBJ2-7. The TCR comes from a woman between 40 and 50 years old in good health. Some clones in this sample may be carry-over from other donors' samples. Sequences were obtained from PBMCs. The CDR3 sequence is CASSPGEGGIYEQYF. DNA for the CDR3: TGTGCCAGCAGCCCGGGAGAGGGGGGAATCTACGAGCAGTACTTC.